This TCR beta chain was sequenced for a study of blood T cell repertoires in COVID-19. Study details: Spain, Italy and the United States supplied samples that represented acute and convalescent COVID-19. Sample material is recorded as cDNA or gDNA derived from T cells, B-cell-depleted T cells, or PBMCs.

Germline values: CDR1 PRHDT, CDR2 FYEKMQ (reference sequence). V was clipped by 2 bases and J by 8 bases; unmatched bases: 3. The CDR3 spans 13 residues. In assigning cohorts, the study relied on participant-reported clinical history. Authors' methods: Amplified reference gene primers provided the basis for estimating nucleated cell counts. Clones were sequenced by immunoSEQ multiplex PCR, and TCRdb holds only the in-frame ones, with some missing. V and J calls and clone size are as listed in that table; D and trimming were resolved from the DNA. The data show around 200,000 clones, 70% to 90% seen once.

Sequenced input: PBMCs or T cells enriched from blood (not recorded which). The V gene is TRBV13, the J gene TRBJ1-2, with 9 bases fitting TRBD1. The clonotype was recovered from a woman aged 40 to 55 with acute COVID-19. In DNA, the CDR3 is TGTGCCAGCAGCTTAAACAGGGGGCAGGGCTACACCTTC. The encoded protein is CASSLNRGQGYTF.